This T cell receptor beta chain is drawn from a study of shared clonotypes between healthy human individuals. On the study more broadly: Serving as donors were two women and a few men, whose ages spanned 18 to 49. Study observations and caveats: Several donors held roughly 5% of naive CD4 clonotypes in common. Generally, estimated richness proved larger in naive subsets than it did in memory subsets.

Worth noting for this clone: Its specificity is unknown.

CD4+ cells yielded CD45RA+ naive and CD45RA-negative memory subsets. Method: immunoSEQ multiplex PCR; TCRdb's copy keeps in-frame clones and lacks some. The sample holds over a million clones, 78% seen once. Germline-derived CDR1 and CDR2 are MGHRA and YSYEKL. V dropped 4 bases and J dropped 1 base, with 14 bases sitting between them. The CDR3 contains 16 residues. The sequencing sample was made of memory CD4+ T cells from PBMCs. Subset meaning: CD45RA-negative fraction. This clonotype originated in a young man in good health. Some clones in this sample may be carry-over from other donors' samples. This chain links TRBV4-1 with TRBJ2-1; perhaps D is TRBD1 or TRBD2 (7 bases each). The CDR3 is CASSLGGDSSYNEQFF. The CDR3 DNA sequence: TGCGCCAGCAGCCTGGGGGGGGACAGTTCCTACAATGAGCAGTTCTTC.